This T cell receptor (beta chain) was sequenced for a study of T cell repertoires and HLA-DP antigens. Study-wide background: In vitro CD4+ alloreactivity was against HeLa-presented HLA-DP. The donors, ranging 18-to-29 to 60-to-69 years, included a couple of males and one female. Findings and limits, study-wide: Previously undetected clones averaged about 37% and 47% against the two alleles respectively.

Trimming took off 2 bases at V and 5 bases at J, with 9 bases between the two ends. This CDR3 is built from 13 residues. Germline CDR1 reads SGHKS; CDR2 reads YYEKEE (reference sequence). Clones were sequenced by immunoSEQ multiplex PCR, and TCRdb holds only the in-frame ones, with some missing. Among around 2,200 clones, approximately 72% were seen once, and the ten largest hold under 30%. After more than twelve days' expansion, CD4+ cells were restimulated about 22 h with HeLa expressing allogeneic DPB1. Cells were stimulated with HeLa cells transduced with HLA-DPA1/DPB1, HLA-DM, invariant chain and CD80. CD4+ T cells were isolated untouched, about 97.7% pure.

This receptor was taken from a woman between 18 and 29 years old in good health and CMV-seronegative. V usage is TRBV5-5 and J usage is TRBJ2-3; D uncertain. Specimen: CD137- CD4+ T cells from cultured PBMCs. CDR3 coding DNA: TGTGCCAGCAGCTTAGGAGATATAGATACGCAGTATTTT. Encoded protein: CASSLGDIDTQYF.